The next 25 T cell receptor beta chains were all read from a single sample in a study of shared T cell receptors in the human thymus. Here immunoSEQ multiplex PCR was the method, and the copy in TCRdb shows in-frame clones only, minus some. The table includes hundreds of thousands of clones, roughly 88% detected once. Separately, the same data were catalogued under a study of human thymus T cells.

What was sequenced was thymocytes. The receptor source for this set is a boy under two years old with a congenital heart defect.

This clone was found once. The chain joins TRBV7-2 to TRBJ2-7; 10 nucleotides line up with TRBD2. J lost 4 bases, V lost 4 bases, and 10 bases had no gene match. The CDR3 is made up of 16 amino acids. CDR1 is SGHTA and CDR2 is FQGNSA in the germline V gene. The CDR3 loop is CASSSEREGLGYEQYF. For the CDR3, the DNA is TGTGCCAGCAGCTCGGAGCGGGAGGGCCTAGGATACGAGCAGTACTTC. Combining the CDR3 with reference TRBV7-2 and TRBJ2-7 gives the whole variable domain GAGVSQSPSNKVTEKGKDVELRCDPISGHTALYWYRQSLGQGLEFLIYFQGNSAPDKSGLPSDRFSAERTGGSVSTLTIQRTQQEDSAVYLCASSSEREGLGYEQYFGPGTRLTVT.

CDR3 sequence (DNA): TGTGCCAGCAGACCCGGACAGGGGGGAGCCTACGAGCAGTACTTC. Translated: CASRPGQGGAYEQYF. This chain uses TRBV28 with TRBJ2-7, with TRBD1 matching over 10 bases. Trimming took 6 bases from V and 2 from J; bases not matched to a gene: 7. The CDR3 length is 15 residues. Germline CDR1 MDHEN, CDR2 SYDVKM.

The chain employs TRBV28 and TRBJ2-2, with TRBD2 as a possible D gene (6 bases). Trimming took 3 bases from V and 7 from J, leaving 9 bases between them. CDR1 is MDHEN, CDR2 SYDVKM, per germline. The CDR3 totals 13 residues. The CDR3 loop is CASSLRGGGELFF. CDR3 sequence (DNA): TGTGCCAGCAGTTTGAGGGGAGGCGGGGAGCTGTTTTTT. The full variable domain, its missing parts supplied by reference TRBV28 and TRBJ2-2, is DVKVTQSSRYLVKRTGEKVFLECVQDMDHENMFWYRQDPGLGLRLIYFSYDVKMKEKGDIPEGYSVSREKKERFSLILESASTNQTSMYLCASSLRGGGELFFGEGSRLTVL.

This sequence joins TRBV29-1 and TRBJ2-3; perhaps TRBD2 as D (6 bases). The CDR3 totals 14 residues. Trimming removed 6 bases at V and 6 bases at J, with 19 bases between. The germline V gene encodes CDR1 SQVTM and CDR2 ANQGSEA. CDR3 sequence: CSVLRAGKKDTQYF. The DNA of the CDR3 is TGCAGCGTCCTCCGTGCGGGAAAGAAGGATACGCAGTATTTT.

This sequence joins TRBV28 and TRBJ2-4; D possibly corresponds to TRBD1 (6 bases). The germline gives CDR1 MDHEN, CDR2 SYDVKM. The CDR3 totals 21 residues. V lost 1 base to trimming and J lost 0 bases, with 25 bases between them. This chain's CDR3 is CASSLSPNREKVGLAKNIQYF. CDR3 DNA: TGTGCCAGCAGTTTATCACCAAACAGGGAAAAAGTGGGGCTAGCCAAAAACATTCAGTACTTC.

This sequence joins TRBV13 and TRBJ1-1, with a possible D match to TRBD1 (6 bases). This CDR3 region has 14 residues. From germline, CDR1 is PRHDT and CDR2 FYEKMQ (reference sequence). Trimming pared 7 bases from V and 7 bases from J, leaving 19 bases between. This CDR3 is CASIREGGKFEAFF. CDR3 in DNA: TGTGCCAGCATCAGGGAGGGGGGGAAATTTGAAGCTTTCTTT.

This chain joins TRBV13 and TRBJ2-7; TRBD2 might be the D (5 bases). Germline V gives CDR1 PRHDT, CDR2 FYEKMQ (reference sequence). V lost 0 bases and J lost 3, with 9 bases in between. This CDR3 has 14 amino acids. The CDR3 nucleotides are TGTGCCAGCAGCTTAGGCGGGAAGGGCTACGAGCAGTACTTC. Its translation is CASSLGGKGYEQYF.

The chain joins TRBV13 to TRBJ2-1; TRBD1 matches 9 bases. The CDR3 extends over 17 amino acids. The ends lost 4 bases at V and 2 bases at J; junction bases unmatched: 9. Germline loops: CDR1 PRHDT, CDR2 FYEKMQ (reference sequence). CDR3 residues: CASSSHRDRDTYNEQFF. CDR3 sequence (DNA): TGTGCCAGCAGCTCCCACCGGGACAGGGATACCTACAATGAGCAGTTCTTC.

In this sample, this clone turned up a few times. The chain has TRBV12-5 and TRBJ2-5; possible D gene TRBD2, 5 bases. The CDR3 is 13 residues long. CDR1 is LGHNT, CDR2 FRNRAP, per germline. Between the trimmed V and J ends, which lost 3 bases and 5 bases, there was a span of 10 bases. The CDR3 coding sequence is TGTGCTAGTGGTTTCTCCGGGAAGGAGACCCAGTACTTC. It is translated as CASGFSGKETQYF.

The J gene is TRBJ2-1, the V gene TRBV6-5, with 8 bases that match TRBD2. The CDR3 runs to 14 residues. Looked up from germline, CDR1 is MNHEY and CDR2 is SVGAGI. V shed 6 bases and J 5 bases; nucleotides not matched to a gene: 6. The CDR3 nucleotides read TGTGCCAGCAGACCGGGAGGGACTCACAATGAGCAGTTCTTC. Amino acids: CASRPGGTHNEQFF.

This chain links TRBV5-1 with TRBJ2-3, with 8 bases lining up with TRBD1. The ends lost 4 bases at V and 3 bases at J; junction bases unmatched: 16. CDR1 is SGHRS and CDR2 is YFSETQ in the germline V gene. This CDR3 is 18 amino acids long. The chain's CDR3 is CASSLRQGSFLKTDTQYF. The DNA for the CDR3 is TGCGCCAGCAGCCTCAGACAGGGGAGTTTCCTAAAGACAGATACGCAGTATTTT.

The chain recombines TRBV9 with TRBJ2-7; maybe TRBD2 (5 bases). V shed 3 bases and J shed 0 bases, with 10 bases lying between them. This CDR3 is 14 amino acids long. Germline CDR1 reads SGDLS; CDR2 reads YYNGEE. CDR3 bases: TGTGCCAGCAGCGCCGAAGCGGCCTCCTACGAGCAGTACTTC. Its protein is CASSAEAASYEQYF.

This clone was recorded only once. The chain is built from TRBV14 and TRBJ2-7; TRBD2 might be the D (5 bases). The V and J ends lost 0 bases and 3 bases respectively, with 21 bases between them. The CDR3 contains 18 residues. Germline V gives CDR1 SGHDN, CDR2 FVKESK. Written as DNA, the CDR3 is TGTGCCAGCAGCCAAGAGAAACCCTACGGGGTGGGATTCTACGAGCAGTACTTC. Encoded protein: CASSQEKPYGVGFYEQYF.

This chain connects TRBV29-1 to TRBJ2-5, with D possibly matching TRBD1 (5 bases). The J call could be wrong; TRBJ2-7 is a better fit for the DNA end. Germline V CDR1 and CDR2: SQVTM, ANQGSEA. The CDR3 covers 11 residues. CDR3 sequence reads: CSVGQGDEQYF. CDR3 nucleotides: TGCAGCGTTGGCCAGGGCGACGAGCAGTACTTC.

The V call is TRBV30, the J call TRBJ2-4; 9 bases are a match to TRBD2. The CDR3 spans 15 residues. Germline trimming cut 1 base from V and 6 bases from J; bases unmatched to any gene: 7. Germline V gives CDR1 GTSNPN, CDR2 SVGIG (reference sequence). The CDR3 DNA reads TGTGCCTGGAGTGATCAGACTAGCGGAGCAAACATTCAGTACTTC. This gives the protein CAWSDQTSGANIQYF.

The chain employs TRBV4-1 and TRBJ2-3, with 7 bases lining up with TRBD2. The CDR3 runs 18 residues. The trim removed 0 bases at V and 3 bases at J, leaving 12 bases unmatched. Germline V lookup: CDR1 MGHRA, CDR2 YSYEKL. The CDR3 is CASSQDPTWGGSTDTQYF. The CDR3 DNA is TGCGCCAGCAGCCAAGATCCGACGTGGGGCGGGAGTACAGATACGCAGTATTTT.

The V gene is TRBV5-1, the J gene TRBJ2-1; no definite D call. V was shortened by 0 bases and J by 6 bases, with 13 bases between the two germline ends. CDR3 size: 15 residues. Germline lookup yields CDR1 SGHRS and CDR2 YFSETQ. CDR3 nucleotides: TGCGCCAGCAGCTTGGGTGTTGTTCCATCCAATGAGCAGTTCTTC. Translated: CASSLGVVPSNEQFF.

In its sample, this clone was seen once. The rearrangement uses TRBV5-6 and TRBJ1-2; no reliable D call. Germline values: CDR1 SGHDT, CDR2 YYEEEE. V lost 3 bases, J lost 0 bases, and 15 bases lay in between. The CDR3 extends over 16 amino acids. CDR3 nucleotides: TGTGCCAGCAGCTGCCCTATGGCGACTCCTAACTATGGCTACACCTTC. This sequence encodes CASSCPMATPNYGYTF.

This chain connects TRBV7-2 to TRBJ2-2, with 8 bases matching TRBD2. The CDR3 sequence is 17 residues long. The junction had 8 bases not matched to a gene; V was cut back by 2 bases and J by 3 bases. CDR1 SGHTA and CDR2 FQGNSA come from the germline V gene. The CDR3 is CASSLPKTSVHTGELFF. The CDR3 DNA reads TGTGCCAGCAGCTTACCCAAGACTAGCGTCCACACCGGGGAGCTGTTTTTT.

The rearrangement uses TRBV7-6 and TRBJ2-2; 8 positions agree with TRBD2. Germline V gene lookup returns CDR1 SGHVS and CDR2 FNYEAQ. This CDR3 region has 15 residues. After removal of 1 base from V and 6 bases from J, the junction contained 4 bases not matched to a gene. The CDR3 here is CASSLVGAGAGELFF. The CDR3 nucleotides are TGTGCCAGCAGCTTAGTTGGAGCGGGAGCCGGGGAGCTGTTTTTT.

The chain joins TRBV11-1 to TRBJ2-7; 11 bases match TRBD2. After removal of 5 bases from V and 0 bases from J, the junction contained 3 bases not matched to a gene. From germline, CDR1 is SGHAT and CDR2 FQDESV (reference sequence). This CDR3 has 15 amino acids. The CDR3 is CASSPGLAVSYEQYF. The CDR3 nucleotides read TGTGCCAGCAGCCCGGGACTAGCGGTCTCCTACGAGCAGTACTTC.

This chain joins TRBV12-5 and TRBJ2-1, with D possibly TRBD1 on 9 matching bases. Between the trimmed V and J ends, which lost 6 bases and 6 bases, there was a span of 33 bases. This CDR3 comprises 20 residues. Germline loops: CDR1 LGHNT, CDR2 FRNRAP. The CDR3 DNA reads TGTGCTAGTGGCCCCGGGACAGGGTTCGGAGCGGGAGAGCCGGGCAATGAGCAGTTCTTC. It codes for CASGPGTGFGAGEPGNEQFF.

V usage is TRBV28 and J usage is TRBJ2-7; TRBD1 is a possible D gene (6 bases). Germline V gene data show CDR1 as MDHEN and CDR2 as SYDVKM. The CDR3 loop spans 12 amino acids. The ends were cut back, 7 bases at V and 5 bases at J, with 12 bases in the middle. As DNA, the CDR3 is TGTGCCAGCACTACTCAGGGGAACGAGCAGTACTTC. It translates to CASTTQGNEQYF.

V usage is TRBV4-1 and J usage is TRBJ1-2, with TRBD1 identical over 8 bases. The CDR3 is made up of 19 amino acids. The V gene end was trimmed by 1 base and the J gene end by 3 bases; junction bases not matched to a gene: 16. Germline CDR1 MGHRA, CDR2 YSYEKL. Here the CDR3 reads CASSQVLGHGGQEYYGYTF. The CDR3 DNA follows: TGCGCCAGCAGCCAAGTTCTGGGCCATGGGGGACAGGAATACTATGGCTACACCTTC.

The chain has TRBV5-6 and TRBJ2-7; 16 bases match TRBD2. The V and J ends lost 2 bases and 4 bases, in that order; junction bases with no gene match: 3. The CDR3 runs to 16 residues. Looked up from germline, CDR1 is SGHDT and CDR2 is YYEEEE. DNA for the CDR3: TGTGCCAGCAGCTTCACGGGACTAGCGGGAGGGTACGAGCAGTACTTC. This codes for CASSFTGLAGGYEQYF.